These 26 T cell receptor beta chains originate from one sample sequenced in a study of shared clonotypes between healthy human individuals. Only in-frame clones appear in the TCRdb table, and some are missing; sequencing was by immunoSEQ multiplex PCR. The table lists hundreds of thousands of clones, 95% to 98% of them singletons. Naive CD8 cells were CD45RO-negative, positively selected for CCR7, excluding terminally differentiated effector memory CD45RA+ cells. Sequencing was done on a sample of naive CD8+ T cells sorted from blood. Every receptor here comes from a man aged 25 to 45 in good health.

This rearrangement joins TRBV11-2 to TRBJ2-5; D is possibly TRBD1 (5 bases). Germline CDR1 reads SGHAT; CDR2 reads FQNNGV. V lost 5 bases, J lost 7 bases, and 14 bases lay in between. This CDR3 comprises 13 residues. CDR3 DNA sequence: TGTGCCAGCAGCATCGACAGCCTGCGGACCCAGTACTTC. Protein: CASSIDSLRTQYF.

V usage is TRBV14 and J usage is TRBJ2-1; 8 positions agree with TRBD2. In germline, CDR1 is SGHDN, CDR2 FVKESK. After removal of 0 bases from V and 12 bases from J, the junction contained 10 bases not matched to a gene. This CDR3 has 15 amino acids. Here the CDR3 DNA reads TGTGCCAGCAGCCAAGAATTTAGGAGCGGGAGTTGGCAGTTCTTC. This translates into CASSQEFRSGSWQFF.

The chain has TRBV27 and TRBJ2-7, with TRBD2 identical over 10 bases. This CDR3 is 17 amino acids long. Looked up from germline, CDR1 is MNHEY and CDR2 is SMNVEV (reference sequence). The V gene end was trimmed by 0 bases and the J gene end by 3 bases; junction bases not matched to a gene: 8. In DNA, the CDR3 is TGTGCCAGCAGTTTATCGATAACTAGCGGGGTAAACTACGAGCAGTACTTC. It codes for CASSLSITSGVNYEQYF.

The chain has TRBV7-9 and TRBJ1-2, with 7 bases that match TRBD1. Germline V CDR1 and CDR2: SEHNR, FQNEAQ (reference sequence). This CDR3 comprises 15 residues. The V gene end was trimmed by 4 bases and the J gene end by 6 bases; junction bases not matched to a gene: 11. CDR3 loop: CASSSGNRGLDGYTF. As DNA, the CDR3 is TGTGCCAGCAGCTCGGGGAACAGGGGTTTGGATGGCTACACCTTC. Using reference TRBV7-9 and TRBJ1-2 for the parts outside the CDR3, the full variable domain is DTGVSQNPRHKITKRGQNVTFRCDPISEHNRLYWYRQTLGQGPEFLTYFQNEAQLEKSRLLSDRFSAERPKGSFSTLEIQRTEQGDSAMYLCASSSGNRGLDGYTFGSGTRLTVV.

V usage is TRBV19 and J usage is TRBJ2-5; 9 nucleotides align to TRBD2. Germline CDR1 and CDR2: LNHDA and SQIVND (reference sequence). V was pared by 5 bases and J by 2 bases, with 6 bases of the junction left unmatched. CDR3 length: 15 residues. CDR3 sequence: CASSLAGGHQETQYF. In DNA form, the CDR3 reads TGTGCCAGTAGTCTGGCGGGAGGGCATCAAGAGACCCAGTACTTC.

The chain joins TRBV28 to TRBJ1-5, with D hard to call. Germline CDR1 and CDR2: MDHEN and SYDVKM. CDR3 length: 13 residues. V lost 4 bases and J lost 7, with 11 bases in between. CDR3 loop: CASSSVGEQPQHF. DNA for the CDR3: TGTGCCAGCAGTTCCGTCGGGGAACAGCCCCAGCATTTT.

The CDR3 nucleotides read TGCAGCGTTGAACTGACAGGGGGCAACTATGGCTACACCTTC. Its protein product is CSVELTGGNYGYTF. This rearrangement joins TRBV29-1 to TRBJ1-2, with 10 bases fitting TRBD1. The CDR3 length is 14 residues. V lost 2 bases and J lost 2; bases outside the gene matches: 2. CDR1 is SQVTM, CDR2 ANQGSEA, per germline.

This chain connects TRBV6-5 to TRBJ2-5; D not resolved. CDR1 and CDR2 from the germline V gene are MNHEY and SVGAGI. The CDR3 is 12 residues long. V was cut by 7 bases and J by 3 bases, with 9 bases left in between. As DNA, the CDR3 is TGTGCCAGCATCGGTAGTGAAGAGACCCAGTACTTC. It codes for CASIGSEETQYF.

With regard to this clone: The same CDR3 is also encoded by other DNA sequences in this sample. The V call is TRBV30, the J call TRBJ2-1; D unresolved. The CDR3 is 10 amino acids. In germline, CDR1 is GTSNPN, CDR2 SVGIG (reference sequence). V was pared by 0 bases and J by 7 bases, with 1 base between. CDR3 residues: CAWSVNEQFF. In DNA, the CDR3 is TGTGCCTGGAGTGTAAATGAGCAGTTCTTC.

The chain recombines TRBV9 with TRBJ2-7; tentatively, D is TRBD1 or TRBD2 (5 bases each). The CDR3 extends over 15 amino acids. Trimming left V 4 bases short and J 0 bases short, with 14 bases between. Germline lookup yields CDR1 SGDLS and CDR2 YYNGEE. The CDR3 sequence is CASSPGAGSSYEQYF. CDR3 sequence (DNA): TGTGCCAGCAGCCCTGGGGCAGGGAGCTCCTACGAGCAGTACTTC.

Of note for this clone: This sample also contains other DNA sequences that code for the same CDR3. The chain carries TRBV7-9 and TRBJ2-3, with D tentatively TRBD2 (5 bases). The length of the CDR3 is 14 residues. Trimming took off 5 bases at V and 3 bases at J, with 12 bases between the two ends. CDR1 and CDR2 from the germline V gene are SEHNR and FQNEAQ (reference sequence). CDR3 DNA sequence: TGTGCCAGCAGCCCGGGAACTGGGACAGATACGCAGTATTTT. It encodes CASSPGTGTDTQYF. Complete variable domain (other parts from reference TRBV7-9 and TRBJ2-3): DTGVSQNPRHKITKRGQNVTFRCDPISEHNRLYWYRQTLGQGPEFLTYFQNEAQLEKSRLLSDRFSAERPKGSFSTLEIQRTEQGDSAMYLCASSPGTGTDTQYFGPGTRLTVL.

The genes are TRBV27 and TRBJ2-7, with D perhaps assigned TRBD1 or TRBD2 (7 bases each). The CDR3 contains 16 residues. The V and J ends lost 4 bases and 6 bases respectively, with 22 bases between them. Germline lookup yields CDR1 MNHEY and CDR2 SMNVEV (reference sequence). For the CDR3, the DNA is TGTGCCAGCAGTTCTCTGGGGGGGACAGCCATCACCGAGCAGTACTTC. Its translation is CASSSLGGTAITEQYF.

The rearrangement links TRBV9 to TRBJ2-2; D is ambiguous. From germline, CDR1 is SGDLS and CDR2 YYNGEE. Deletions cut 0 bases from V and 5 bases from J, with 14 bases between. The CDR3 is 16 residues long. The CDR3 DNA is TGTGCCAGCAGCGTAGATGGGCGTGGGCTGACCGGGGAGCTGTTTTTT. It encodes CASSVDGRGLTGELFF.

This chain links TRBV7-2 with TRBJ2-2; D is unclear. Germline CDR1 and CDR2: SGHTA and FQGNSA. The CDR3 loop spans 14 amino acids. V shed 3 bases and J shed 0 bases, with 5 bases lying between them. The CDR3 nucleotides are TGTGCCAGCAGCTTTTTCGCGAACACCGGGGAGCTGTTTTTT. It translates to CASSFFANTGELFF.

V is TRBV9 and J is TRBJ2-3; 8 positions match TRBD2. J was trimmed by 6 bases and V by 0 bases; bases with no gene match: 9. This CDR3 has 16 amino acids. Germline V gene lookup returns CDR1 SGDLS and CDR2 YYNGEE. The CDR3 loop reads CASSVEGLPGGDTQYF. The CDR3 coding sequence is TGTGCCAGCAGCGTAGAAGGTCTCCCGGGAGGGGATACGCAGTATTTT.

J is TRBJ2-7 and V is TRBV7-6, with 13 bases that match TRBD2. The CDR3 covers 16 residues. Germline values: CDR1 SGHVS, CDR2 FNYEAQ. V dropped 5 bases and J dropped 4; count of bases not matched to a gene: 8. The CDR3 sequence is CASSIRGTSGTYEQYF. The CDR3 bases are TGTGCCAGCAGCATAAGAGGGACTAGCGGGACATACGAGCAGTACTTC.

The DNA for the CDR3 is TGTGCCAAGGGCTCTGGGGCCAACGTCCTGACTTTC. Encoded protein: CAKGSGANVLTF. The V gene is TRBV2, the J gene TRBJ2-6; no firm D call. Trimming took off 10 bases at V and 0 bases at J, with 4 bases between the two ends. The CDR3 covers 12 residues. The germline V gene has CDR1 SNHLY and CDR2 FYNNEI.

The V call is TRBV2, the J call TRBJ1-4, with a tentative D call TRBD1 (6 bases). This CDR3 is 13 amino acids long. Germline CDR1 reads SNHLY; CDR2 reads FYNNEI. V was pared by 3 bases and J by 8 bases, with 10 bases between. CDR3 in DNA: TGTGCCAGCAGTGAGAGAAGGGGGGAAAAACTGTTTTTT. It encodes CASSERRGEKLFF.

The V gene is TRBV11-2, the J gene TRBJ1-1; D not resolved. Between the trimmed V and J ends, which lost 4 bases and 3 bases, there was a span of 15 bases. The CDR3 has 15 residues. CDR1 and CDR2 from the germline V gene are SGHAT and FQNNGV. In DNA form, the CDR3 reads TGTGCCAGCAGCTCGTCCCCCAGGTCGGACACTGAAGCTTTCTTT. Amino acid sequence: CASSSSPRSDTEAFF.

The chain couples TRBV28 to TRBJ1-4; D is uncertain. Germline loops: CDR1 MDHEN, CDR2 SYDVKM. With 6 bases removed from V and 8 bases from J, the gap between germline ends came to 22 bases. The CDR3 totals 16 residues. The CDR3: CASSSRGLSPGEKLFF. The CDR3 DNA follows: TGTGCCAGCAGCTCCCGGGGTTTGTCTCCTGGCGAAAAACTGTTTTTT.

J is TRBJ2-3 and V is TRBV15, with D unresolved. Germline loops: CDR1 LNHNV, CDR2 YYDKDF (reference sequence). The V and J ends lost 2 bases and 3 bases respectively, with 18 bases between them. The CDR3 consists of 17 residues. CDR3 protein: CATSRKTSGRSTDTQYF. For the CDR3, the DNA is TGTGCCACCAGCAGAAAGACTTCGGGTCGAAGTACAGATACGCAGTATTTT.

This chain connects TRBV7-6 to TRBJ2-7; 11 bases are shared with TRBD1. Germline V gene sequence: CDR1 SGHVS, CDR2 FNYEAQ. J gave up 5 bases and V 5 bases, and 8 bases lay outside the gene matches. The CDR3 spans 15 residues. CDR3 coding DNA: TGTGCCAGCAGCACGGACAGGGGGCGGTTCGACGAGCAGTACTTC. Protein product: CASSTDRGRFDEQYF.

This clone was detected only a few times. V usage is TRBV5-5 and J usage is TRBJ1-4, with D possibly TRBD1 on 6 matching bases. V lost 7 bases, J lost 5 bases, and 18 bases lay in between. The CDR3 is 15 amino acids. Germline CDR1 is SGHKS and CDR2 is YYEKEE (reference sequence). The CDR3 reads CASGRVGATNEKLFF. In nucleotides, the CDR3 is TGTGCCAGCGGCCGCGTGGGGGCCACGAATGAAAAACTGTTTTTT.

The chain uses TRBV29-1 and TRBJ2-4, with 9 positions matching TRBD2. The length of the CDR3 is 14 residues. Looked up from germline, CDR1 is SQVTM and CDR2 is ANQGSEA. V lost 6 bases, J lost 6 bases, and 9 bases stayed unmatched. The CDR3 region has the DNA TGCAGCGTCGGGCGGGAGGGCCCTCGAAACATTCAGTACTTC. This codes for CSVGREGPRNIQYF.

About this clone: Other DNA sequences from this sample encode an identical CDR3 as well. This chain joins TRBV5-1 and TRBJ1-2; D gene ambiguous. Germline values: CDR1 SGHRS, CDR2 YFSETQ. CDR3 length: 13 amino acids. Trimming left V 4 bases short and J 4 bases short, with 11 bases between. The CDR3 sequence: CASSLTSSYGYTF. The CDR3 DNA sequence: TGCGCCAGCAGCCTGACATCTTCCTATGGCTACACCTTC.

This clone was observed a single time. This chain links TRBV4-1 with TRBJ2-1; 8 nucleotides agree with TRBD2. This CDR3 region has 12 residues. Per the germline V gene, CDR1 is MGHRA and CDR2 is YSYEKL. The trim removed 4 bases at V and 15 bases at J, leaving 8 bases unmatched. The CDR3 region is CASSPLTGGPFF. Here the CDR3 DNA reads TGCGCCAGCAGCCCTCTCACGGGAGGGCCGTTCTTC.